Below, 20 T cell receptor beta chains from the same sample are listed, as sequenced in a study of CD8+ T cells in alopecia areata. The sequencing template was cDNA reverse transcribed from extracted RNA. This table comes from immunoSEQ multiplex PCR, and its TCRdb copy is limited to in-frame clones, with some not included. This sample has about 130,000 clones; around 49% occur once, and the top ten carry roughly a sixth. The sample was CD8+ T cells sorted from blood, taken at week 0. The receptor source for this set is a human donor with alopecia areata.

The rearrangement links TRBV27 to TRBJ1-2, with TRBD1 matching 10 bases. The CDR3 has 14 residues. Looked up from germline, CDR1 is MNHEY and CDR2 is SMNVEV (reference sequence). Trimming took 5 bases from V and 4 from J; bases not matched to a gene: 4. The CDR3 region is CASSPGTGAYGYTF. CDR3 DNA sequence: TGTGCCAGCAGTCCGGGGACAGGGGCCTATGGCTACACCTTC.

V usage is TRBV5-4 and J usage is TRBJ2-7, with D tentatively TRBD2 (6 bases). Germline V gene sequence: CDR1 SGHNT, CDR2 YYREEE (reference sequence). The CDR3 runs 16 residues. V was clipped by 3 bases and J by 5 bases, with 21 bases between them. The CDR3 sequence: CASSSGGIPNTNEQYF. For the CDR3, the DNA is TGTGCCAGCAGCTCCGGCGGGATACCCAACACCAACGAGCAGTACTTC.

Only a few counts were recorded for this clone. V gene TRBV29-1 combines with J gene TRBJ1-1; no clear D. Per germline, CDR1 SQVTM and CDR2 ANQGSEA. V was shortened by 6 bases and J by 0 bases, with 11 bases between the two germline ends. The CDR3 contains 13 residues. The CDR3 here is CSVQEPMNTEAFF. Written as DNA, the CDR3 is TGCAGCGTCCAAGAACCTATGAACACTGAAGCTTTCTTT.

This clone was seen once. V usage is TRBV27 and J usage is TRBJ2-1, with a tentative D call TRBD1 (6 bases). CDR3 length: 14 residues. The ends were cut back, 5 bases at V and 0 bases at J, with 8 bases in the middle. Looked up from germline, CDR1 is MNHEY and CDR2 is SMNVEV (reference sequence). CDR3 DNA: TGTGCCAGCAGTCAGGGGAGCTCCTACAATGAGCAGTTCTTC. This translates into CASSQGSSYNEQFF.

The rearrangement joins TRBV5-1 to TRBJ2-2, with no clear D. Germline V lookup: CDR1 SGHRS, CDR2 YFSETQ. This CDR3 has 13 residues. V lost 0 bases and J 4 bases, leaving 4 bases between the germline ends. The CDR3 DNA reads TGCGCCAGCAGCTTGGACCCCACCGGGGAGCTGTTTTTT. Translation: CASSLDPTGELFF.

The chain is built from TRBV7-9 and TRBJ1-1; D gene unclear. CDR1 is SEHNR, CDR2 FQNEAQ, per germline (reference sequence). CDR3 length: 14 residues. The V end lost 0 bases, the J end lost 1 base, and 6 bases lay between the germline ends. CDR3 in DNA: TGTGCCAGCAGCTTAGCGGAGGAGAACACTGAAGCTTTCTTT. Translating gives CASSLAEENTEAFF.

The chain couples TRBV5-6 to TRBJ2-7, with 9 bases identical to TRBD2. The V gene's germline CDR1 is SGHDT and CDR2 YYEEEE. This CDR3 has 15 residues. With 4 bases clipped from V and 3 bases from J, the junction kept 8 bases outside the gene matches. DNA for the CDR3: TGTGCCAGCAGCCCCTCGGGTAGCGGGGGCTACGAGCAGTACTTC. Protein: CASSPSGSGGYEQYF.

This clone was counted only a few times. The V call is TRBV2, the J call TRBJ1-1; a weak D match, TRBD1 (5 bases). Trimming shortened V by 11 bases and J by 4 bases, and 11 bases separated the two germline ends. CDR1 and CDR2 (germline): SNHLY, FYNNEI. This CDR3 is built from 11 residues. The CDR3 DNA reads as TGTGCCGGATGGGGCAGCACTGAAGCTTTCTTT. Translating gives CAGWGSTEAFF.

The chain links TRBV27 to TRBJ2-7; D is undetermined. The V and J ends lost 6 bases and 0 bases respectively, with 9 bases between them. The CDR3 totals 13 residues. Looked up from germline, CDR1 is MNHEY and CDR2 is SMNVEV (reference sequence). Here the CDR3 reads CASRQLHSYEQYF. The CDR3 nucleotides are TGTGCCAGCAGACAACTTCACTCCTACGAGCAGTACTTC.

This clone showed up just a few times. The chain joins TRBV5-1 to TRBJ2-1; D ambiguous. In germline, CDR1 is SGHRS, CDR2 YFSETQ. This CDR3 is built from 13 residues. Trimming shortened V by 0 bases and J by 7 bases, and 8 bases separated the two germline ends. CDR3 sequence: CASSLARPNEQFF. The CDR3 coding sequence is TGCGCCAGCAGCTTGGCTCGCCCGAATGAGCAGTTCTTC.

The chain recombines TRBV29-1 with TRBJ1-1; TRBD1 matches 8 bases. This CDR3 spans 14 amino acids. Germline assignment: CDR1 SQVTM and CDR2 ANQGSEA. The V and J ends lost 7 bases and 7 bases, in that order; junction bases with no gene match: 14. CDR3 nucleotides: TGCAGCGCCTCCAGGCCAGGGGGCGCGGTTGAAGCTTTCTTT. It translates to CSASRPGGAVEAFF.

This clone has a handful of counts. This chain links TRBV7-2 with TRBJ2-2; 10 bases are a match to TRBD2. The germline V gene has CDR1 SGHTA and CDR2 FQGNSA. The V and J ends lost 0 bases and 4 bases, in that order; junction bases with no gene match: 5. The CDR3 covers 17 residues. The CDR3 coding sequence is TGTGCCAGCAGCTTAGCGCAGAGGACTAGCGGCACCGGGGAGCTGTTTTTT. Translating it yields CASSLAQRTSGTGELFF.

This rearrangement joins TRBV29-1 to TRBJ2-7, with D possibly being TRBD2 (5 bases). The V gene lost 4 bases and the J gene lost 0 bases, with 10 bases spanning the gap. This CDR3 is built from 13 residues. The germline V gene encodes CDR1 SQVTM and CDR2 ANQGSEA. This chain's CDR3 is CSVGAGRSYEQYF. DNA for the CDR3: TGCAGCGTTGGGGCGGGCCGCTCCTACGAGCAGTACTTC.

This chain links TRBV2 with TRBJ2-2; unclear D gene. The CDR3 is made up of 13 amino acids. Germline values: CDR1 SNHLY, CDR2 FYNNEI. Trimming stripped 4 bases from V and 1 base from J, with 4 bases between. The CDR3 sequence is CASSGRNTGELFF. The CDR3 DNA reads as TGTGCCAGCAGTGGAAGGAACACCGGGGAGCTGTTTTTT.

About this clone itself: The sample carries other DNA sequences with the same CDR3. This chain uses TRBV9 with TRBJ1-1; possibly TRBD1 for D (5 bases). The CDR3 runs to 14 residues. Trimming cost V 2 bases and J 1 base, with 9 bases left between them. Germline loops: CDR1 SGDLS, CDR2 YYNGEE. CDR3: CASSVAGTNTEAFF. The CDR3 region has the DNA TGTGCCAGCAGCGTGGCAGGGACGAACACTGAAGCTTTCTTT.

A word on this clone: The sample holds other DNA sequences that translate to the same CDR3. V gene TRBV27 combines with J gene TRBJ1-1; D not certain. Germline values: CDR1 MNHEY, CDR2 SMNVEV (reference sequence). Trimming took 4 bases from V and 1 from J, leaving 4 bases between them. The CDR3 sequence is 12 residues long. The CDR3 nucleotides read TGTGCCAGCAGTTCCGGGAACACTGAAGCTTTCTTT. Translating gives CASSSGNTEAFF.

This clone was seen only a few times. V gene TRBV10-3 combines with J gene TRBJ2-3; no clear D gene. This CDR3 is 10 amino acids long. Germline V lookup: CDR1 ENHRY, CDR2 SYGVKD. Trimming removed 10 bases from V and 4 bases from J, with 6 bases in between. CDR3 sequence: CATGPDTQYF. In DNA, the CDR3 is TGTGCCACCGGCCCAGATACGCAGTATTTT.

This clone occurred a few times. This sequence joins TRBV27 and TRBJ2-5; no definite D call. V was cut by 1 base and J by 2 bases, with 5 bases left in between. Germline lookup yields CDR1 MNHEY and CDR2 SMNVEV (reference sequence). This CDR3 has 13 residues. Here the CDR3 reads CASSLWMQETQYF. The CDR3, as DNA: TGTGCCAGCAGTTTATGGATGCAAGAGACCCAGTACTTC.

CDR3 residues: CASSFQGQSTDTQYF. As DNA, the CDR3 is TGTGCCAGCAGCTTCCAGGGACAGAGCACAGATACGCAGTATTTT. This chain joins TRBV5-6 and TRBJ2-3, with 7 nucleotides matching TRBD1. Germline values: CDR1 SGHDT, CDR2 YYEEEE. After removal of 2 bases from V and 0 bases from J, the junction contained 3 bases not matched to a gene. This CDR3 has 15 residues.

This chain joins TRBV7-9 and TRBJ2-5, with D possibly TRBD1 on 6 matching bases. The CDR3 extends over 13 amino acids. The germline V gene encodes CDR1 SEHNR and CDR2 FQNEAQ (reference sequence). V shed 5 bases and J shed 9 bases, with 16 bases lying between them. Here the CDR3 reads CASSLPPPGAQYF. CDR3 DNA: TGTGCCAGCAGCCTCCCCCCACCAGGGGCCCAGTACTTC.